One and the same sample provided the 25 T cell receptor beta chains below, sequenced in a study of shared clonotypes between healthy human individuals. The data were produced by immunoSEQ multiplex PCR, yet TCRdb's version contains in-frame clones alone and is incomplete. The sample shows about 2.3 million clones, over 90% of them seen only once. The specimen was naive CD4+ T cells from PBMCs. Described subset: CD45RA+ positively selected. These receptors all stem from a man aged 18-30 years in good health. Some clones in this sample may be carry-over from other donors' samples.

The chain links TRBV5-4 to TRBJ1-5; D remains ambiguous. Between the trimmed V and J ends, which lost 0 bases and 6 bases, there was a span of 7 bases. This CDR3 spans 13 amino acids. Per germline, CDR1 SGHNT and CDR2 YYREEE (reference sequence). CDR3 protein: CASSLDTGQPQHF. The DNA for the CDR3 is TGTGCCAGCAGCTTGGACACGGGTCAGCCCCAGCATTTT.

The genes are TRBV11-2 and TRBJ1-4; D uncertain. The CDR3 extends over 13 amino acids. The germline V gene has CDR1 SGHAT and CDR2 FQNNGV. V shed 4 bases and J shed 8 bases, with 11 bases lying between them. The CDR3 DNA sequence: TGTGCCAGCAGCTCCGGGGTATGGGAAAAACTGTTTTTT. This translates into CASSSGVWEKLFF.

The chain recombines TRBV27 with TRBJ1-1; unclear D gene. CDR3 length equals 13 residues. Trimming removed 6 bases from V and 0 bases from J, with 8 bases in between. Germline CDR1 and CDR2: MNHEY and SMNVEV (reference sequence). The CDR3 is CASRGGVNTEAFF. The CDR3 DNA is TGTGCCAGCAGAGGTGGGGTGAACACTGAAGCTTTCTTT.

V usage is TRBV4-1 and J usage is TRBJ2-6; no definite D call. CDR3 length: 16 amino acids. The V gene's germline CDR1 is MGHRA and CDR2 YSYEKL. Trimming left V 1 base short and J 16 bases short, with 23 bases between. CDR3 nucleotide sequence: TGCGCCAGCAGCCAAGGAATTATGTTGGGTTATCTCAGACTGACTTTC. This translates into CASSQGIMLGYLRLTF.

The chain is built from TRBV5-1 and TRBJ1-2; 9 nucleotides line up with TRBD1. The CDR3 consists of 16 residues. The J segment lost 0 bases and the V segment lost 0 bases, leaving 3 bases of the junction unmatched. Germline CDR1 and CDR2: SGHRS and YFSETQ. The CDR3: CASSLGGQGANYGYTF. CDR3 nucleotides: TGCGCCAGCAGCTTGGGGGGACAGGGAGCTAACTATGGCTACACCTTC.

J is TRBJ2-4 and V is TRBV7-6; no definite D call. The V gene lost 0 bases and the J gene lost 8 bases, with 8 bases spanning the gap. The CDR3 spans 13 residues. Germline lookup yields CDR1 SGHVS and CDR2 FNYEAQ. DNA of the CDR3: TGTGCCAGCAGCTTAGCGAGGACCCACATTCAGTACTTC. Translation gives CASSLARTHIQYF.

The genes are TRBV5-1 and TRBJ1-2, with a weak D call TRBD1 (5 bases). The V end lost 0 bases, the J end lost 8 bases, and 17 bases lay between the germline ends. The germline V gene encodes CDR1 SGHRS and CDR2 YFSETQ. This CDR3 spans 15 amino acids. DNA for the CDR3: TGCGCCAGCAGCTTGGATGCCGGGGGTCTGCGGGGCTACACCTTC. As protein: CASSLDAGGLRGYTF.

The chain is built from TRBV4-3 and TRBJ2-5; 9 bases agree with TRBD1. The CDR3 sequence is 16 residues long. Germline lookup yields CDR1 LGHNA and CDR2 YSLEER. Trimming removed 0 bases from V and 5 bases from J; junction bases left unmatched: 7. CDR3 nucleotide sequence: TGCGCCAGCAGCCAAGAAATCGGGACAGGGAGGGAGACCCAGTACTTC. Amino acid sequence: CASSQEIGTGRETQYF.

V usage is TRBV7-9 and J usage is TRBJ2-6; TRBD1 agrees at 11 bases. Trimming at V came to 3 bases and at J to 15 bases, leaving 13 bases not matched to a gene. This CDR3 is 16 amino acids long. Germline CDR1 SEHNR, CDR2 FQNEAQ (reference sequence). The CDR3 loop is CASSLTRGTGGASLTF. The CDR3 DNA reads TGTGCCAGCAGCTTGACTCGAGGGACAGGGGGTGCAAGCCTGACTTTC.

CDR3 in amino acids: CASSLAHKNVLTF. The CDR3 DNA sequence: TGTGCCAGCAGTTTAGCACATAAGAACGTCCTGACTTTC. The chain employs TRBV28 and TRBJ2-6; no firm D call. The length of the CDR3 is 13 residues. The V gene's germline CDR1 is MDHEN and CDR2 SYDVKM. Trimming took off 2 bases at V and 10 bases at J, with 9 bases between the two ends.

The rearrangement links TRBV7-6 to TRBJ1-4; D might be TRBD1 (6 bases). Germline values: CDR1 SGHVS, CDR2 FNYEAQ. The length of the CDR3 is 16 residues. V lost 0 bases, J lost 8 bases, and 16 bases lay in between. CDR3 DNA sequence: TGTGCCAGCAGCTTAGCGCCTCAGGGGATCTGGGAAAAACTGTTTTTT. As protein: CASSLAPQGIWEKLFF.

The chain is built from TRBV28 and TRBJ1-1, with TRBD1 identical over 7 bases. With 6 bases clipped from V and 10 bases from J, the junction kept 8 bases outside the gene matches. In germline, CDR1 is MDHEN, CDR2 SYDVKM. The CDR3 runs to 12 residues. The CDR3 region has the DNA TGTGCCAGCAGACCCCGACAGGGTCTAGCTTTCTTT. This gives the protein CASRPRQGLAFF.

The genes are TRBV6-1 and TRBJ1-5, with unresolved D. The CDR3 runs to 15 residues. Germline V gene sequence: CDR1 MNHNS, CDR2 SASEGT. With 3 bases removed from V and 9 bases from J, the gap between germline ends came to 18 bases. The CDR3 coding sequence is TGTGCCAGCAGTGAGATGGGAGCTGTTCAACGGCCCCAGCATTTT. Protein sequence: CASSEMGAVQRPQHF.

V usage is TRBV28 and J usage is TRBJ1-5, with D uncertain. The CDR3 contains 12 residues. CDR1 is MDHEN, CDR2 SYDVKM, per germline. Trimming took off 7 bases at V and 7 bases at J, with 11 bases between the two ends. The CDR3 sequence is CASIREGQPQHF. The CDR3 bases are TGTGCCAGCATTCGGGAGGGACAGCCCCAGCATTTT.

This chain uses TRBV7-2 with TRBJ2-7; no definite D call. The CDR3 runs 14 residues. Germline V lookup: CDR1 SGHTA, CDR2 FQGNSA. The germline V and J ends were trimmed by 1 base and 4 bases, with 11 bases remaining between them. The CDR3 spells CASSLGGVNYEQYF. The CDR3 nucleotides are TGTGCCAGCAGCTTAGGAGGAGTGAATTACGAGCAGTACTTC.

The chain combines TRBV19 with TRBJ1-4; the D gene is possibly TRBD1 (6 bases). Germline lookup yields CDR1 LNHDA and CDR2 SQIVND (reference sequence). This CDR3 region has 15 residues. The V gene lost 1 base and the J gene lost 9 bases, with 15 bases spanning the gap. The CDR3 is CASSIGGARVKKLFF. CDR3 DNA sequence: TGTGCCAGTAGTATAGGGGGGGCGAGAGTGAAAAAACTGTTTTTT.

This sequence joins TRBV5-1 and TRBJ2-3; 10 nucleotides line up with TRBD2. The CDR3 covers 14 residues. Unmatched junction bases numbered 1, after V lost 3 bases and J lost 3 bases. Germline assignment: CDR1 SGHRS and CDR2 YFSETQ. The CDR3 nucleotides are TGCGCCAGCAGCTCGACTAGCGGGACAGATACGCAGTATTTT. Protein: CASSSTSGTDTQYF.

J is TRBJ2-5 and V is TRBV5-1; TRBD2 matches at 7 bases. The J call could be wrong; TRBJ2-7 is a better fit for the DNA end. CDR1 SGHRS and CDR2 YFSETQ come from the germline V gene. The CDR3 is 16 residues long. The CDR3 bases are TGCGCCAGCAGCGGCCTAGGTCTAGCGGTTGCCTACGAGCAGTACTTC. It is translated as CASSGLGLAVAYEQYF.

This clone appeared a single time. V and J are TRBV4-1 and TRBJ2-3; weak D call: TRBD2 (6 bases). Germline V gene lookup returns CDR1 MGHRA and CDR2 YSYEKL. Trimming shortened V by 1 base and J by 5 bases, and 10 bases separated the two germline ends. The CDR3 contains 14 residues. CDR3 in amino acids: CASSQGHGGDTQYF. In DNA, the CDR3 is TGCGCCAGCAGCCAAGGTCACGGGGGAGATACGCAGTATTTT.

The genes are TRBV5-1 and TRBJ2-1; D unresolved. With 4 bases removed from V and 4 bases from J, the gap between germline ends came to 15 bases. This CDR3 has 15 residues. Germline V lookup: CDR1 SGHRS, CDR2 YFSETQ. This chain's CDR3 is CASSPPGGIYNEQFF. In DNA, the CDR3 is TGCGCCAGCAGCCCGCCAGGCGGAATTTACAATGAGCAGTTCTTC.

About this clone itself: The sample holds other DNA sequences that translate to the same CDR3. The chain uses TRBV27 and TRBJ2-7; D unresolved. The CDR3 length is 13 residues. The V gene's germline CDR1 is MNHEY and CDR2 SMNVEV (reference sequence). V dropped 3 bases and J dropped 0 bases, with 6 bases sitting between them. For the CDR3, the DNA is TGTGCCAGCAGTTTCCGGAGCTCCTACGAGCAGTACTTC. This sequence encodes CASSFRSSYEQYF.

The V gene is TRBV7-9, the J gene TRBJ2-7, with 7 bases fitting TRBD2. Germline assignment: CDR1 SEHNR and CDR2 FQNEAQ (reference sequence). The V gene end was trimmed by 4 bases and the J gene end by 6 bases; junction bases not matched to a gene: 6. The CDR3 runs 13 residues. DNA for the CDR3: TGTGCCAGCAGCTCCACTAGCGTAGGCGAGCAGTACTTC. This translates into CASSSTSVGEQYF. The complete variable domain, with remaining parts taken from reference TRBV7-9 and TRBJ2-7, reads DTGVSQNPRHKITKRGQNVTFRCDPISEHNRLYWYRQTLGQGPEFLTYFQNEAQLEKSRLLSDRFSAERPKGSFSTLEIQRTEQGDSAMYLCASSSTSVGEQYFGPGTRLTVT.

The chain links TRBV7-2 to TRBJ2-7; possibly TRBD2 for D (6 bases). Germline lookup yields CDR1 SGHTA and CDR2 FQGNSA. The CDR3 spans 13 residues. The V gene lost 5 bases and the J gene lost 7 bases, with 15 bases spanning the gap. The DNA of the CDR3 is TGTGCCAGCAGCCTGGATGTGACTAGGGAGCAGTACTTC. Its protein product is CASSLDVTREQYF.

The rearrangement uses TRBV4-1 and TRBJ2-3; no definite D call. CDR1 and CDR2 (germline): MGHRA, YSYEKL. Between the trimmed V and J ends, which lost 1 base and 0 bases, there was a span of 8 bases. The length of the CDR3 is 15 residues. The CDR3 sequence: CASSQGTISTDTQYF. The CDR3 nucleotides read TGCGCCAGCAGCCAAGGGACCATTAGCACAGATACGCAGTATTTT.

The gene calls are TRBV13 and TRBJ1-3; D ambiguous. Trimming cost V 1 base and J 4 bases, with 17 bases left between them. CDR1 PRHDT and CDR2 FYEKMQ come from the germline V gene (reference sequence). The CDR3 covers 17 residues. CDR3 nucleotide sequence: TGTGCCAGCAGCTTAGCACCTGGAGGGCTGGGAGGAAACACCATATATTTT. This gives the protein CASSLAPGGLGGNTIYF.